Presented here are 13 T cell receptor beta chains from one specimen sequenced in a study of early T cells in non-severe SARS-CoV-2 infection. TCRdb passed the 5' RACE reads through MiXCR, listing each CDR3 protein once. The table has approximately 50,000 distinct CDR3 sequences, around 12% seen once; the top ten hold over 2.5%. The sequenced sample was whole blood, obtained at baseline. Receptor source: an adult who was a healthcare worker with PCR-confirmed SARS-CoV-2 infection or an uninfected control (not recorded which).

The chain is built from TRBV4-2 and TRBJ1-6; TRBD1 is a possible D gene (6 bases). Germline CDR1 LGHNA, CDR2 YNFKEQ. The V end lost 2 bases, the J end lost 8 bases, and 13 bases lay between the germline ends. CDR3 size: 15 residues. As DNA, the CDR3 is TGTGCCAGCAGCCAACGAGGGGGGCTTTATTCACCCCTCCACTTT. It translates to CASSQRGGLYSPLHF.

This clonotype occurred many times. The V and J genes are TRBV28 and TRBJ1-6, with TRBD1 as a possible D gene (6 bases). V was shortened by 5 bases and J by 9 bases, with 14 bases between the two germline ends. Per germline, CDR1 MDHEN and CDR2 SYDVKM. The CDR3 contains 14 residues. CDR3 region: CASSTLDRLSPLHF. The CDR3 DNA sequence: TGTGCCAGCAGTACACTCGACAGGCTTTCACCCCTCCACTTT.

This clonotype was seen only a few times. The rearrangement links TRBV20-1 to TRBJ2-7; 8 nucleotides align to TRBD2. With 4 bases clipped from V and 0 bases from J, the junction kept 5 bases outside the gene matches. The V gene's germline CDR1 is DFQATT and CDR2 SNEGSKA (reference sequence). This CDR3 is 14 amino acids long. For the CDR3, the DNA is TGCAGTGCTATGCCCGGGACTAGCTCCTACGAGCAGTACTTC. Protein sequence: CSAMPGTSSYEQYF.

The J gene is TRBJ2-1, the V gene TRBV12-3 or TRBV12-4; 9 positions match TRBD1. The CDR3 runs 15 residues. The J segment lost 1 base and the V segment lost 6 bases, leaving 4 bases of the junction unmatched. DNA of the CDR3: TGTGCCAGCAGAACCGGGACAGGGTCCTACAATGAGCAGTTCTTC. Its protein is CASRTGTGSYNEQFF.

This sequence joins TRBV3-1 and TRBJ2-2; D gene ambiguous. CDR1 is LGHDT and CDR2 is YNNKEL in the germline V gene (reference sequence). Trimming took 0 bases from V and 5 from J, leaving 10 bases between them. This CDR3 is built from 15 residues. The CDR3 reads CASSQDGRRTGELFF. DNA of the CDR3: TGTGCCAGCAGCCAAGACGGGCGTCGGACCGGGGAGCTGTTTTTT.

This clonotype appeared a few times. This rearrangement joins TRBV6-2 or TRBV6-3 to TRBJ1-1; D remains unclear. Trimming shortened V by 8 bases and J by 1 base, and 14 bases separated the two germline ends. Germline lookup yields CDR1 MNHEY and CDR2 SVGEGT. The length of the CDR3 is 14 residues. The CDR3 here is CASRRGVANTEAFF. CDR3 DNA sequence: TGTGCCAGCCGCCGGGGAGTCGCGAACACTGAAGCTTTCTTT.

This clonotype was observed a few times. The rearrangement uses TRBV29-1 and TRBJ2-7, with a possible D match to TRBD2 (5 bases). The CDR3 is 13 amino acids. The ends were cut back, 6 bases at V and 2 bases at J, with 14 bases in the middle. Germline V gene lookup returns CDR1 SQVTM and CDR2 ANQGSEA. As DNA, the CDR3 is TGCAGCGTGAGGCATAGCGAAACCTACGAGCAGTACTTC. Translation gives CSVRHSETYEQYF.

The V and J genes are TRBV6-5 and TRBJ2-2; 7 nucleotides match TRBD1. The CDR3 sequence is 15 residues long. Germline CDR1 MNHEY, CDR2 SVGAGI. Losses at the gene ends were 6 bases for V and 0 bases for J; bases not matched to a gene: 4. CDR3 sequence reads: CASRLQGSNTGELFF. DNA of the CDR3: TGTGCCAGCAGATTACAGGGGTCGAACACCGGGGAGCTGTTTTTT.

This clonotype appeared many times. This chain links TRBV7-9 with TRBJ1-1; D is possibly TRBD1 (6 bases). V dropped 8 bases and J dropped 2 bases, with 15 bases sitting between them. The CDR3 sequence is 14 residues long. The germline gives CDR1 SEHNR, CDR2 FQNEAQ (reference sequence). CDR3 residues: CASSVQGPNTEAFF. The DNA of the CDR3 is TGTGCCAGCTCTGTACAGGGCCCAAACACTGAAGCTTTCTTT.

The J gene is TRBJ2-2, the V gene TRBV6-6; D could derive from TRBD1 or TRBD2 (6 bases each). In germline, CDR1 is MNHNY, CDR2 SVGAGI (reference sequence). The CDR3 length is 15 residues. The ends were cut back, 6 bases at V and 0 bases at J, with 11 bases in the middle. The CDR3 spells CASSRGTTNTGELFF. The CDR3 DNA is TGTGCCAGCAGCCGCGGGACAACGAACACCGGGGAGCTGTTTTTT.

This clonotype appeared many times. V and J are TRBV28 and TRBJ2-4; D may be TRBD1 or TRBD2 (5 bases each). The CDR3 contains 14 residues. The V end lost 6 bases, the J end lost 0 bases, and 9 bases lay between the germline ends. The V gene's germline CDR1 is MDHEN and CDR2 SYDVKM. As DNA, the CDR3 is TGTGCCAGCAGATCCGGGACAGCCAAAAACATTCAGTACTTC. Translated, it gives CASRSGTAKNIQYF.

This clonotype has more than one count but fewer than ten. The chain is built from TRBV28 and TRBJ1-1, with D possibly TRBD1 on 5 matching bases. CDR3 length: 18 residues. Germline lookup yields CDR1 MDHEN and CDR2 SYDVKM. Trimming removed 5 bases at V and 0 bases at J, with 22 bases between. The CDR3 here is CASSPNRHGDSLNTEAFF. The CDR3 DNA follows: TGTGCCAGCAGTCCCAACCGACACGGCGACAGCCTGAACACTGAAGCTTTCTTT.

This rearrangement joins TRBV7-2 to TRBJ1-2, with 8 nucleotides matching TRBD1. Per the germline V gene, CDR1 is SGHTA and CDR2 is FQGNSA. The CDR3 loop spans 14 amino acids. With V trimmed by 3 bases and J by 8 bases, 8 bases remained unmatched. Here the CDR3 DNA reads TGTGCCAGCAGCTTGGTGTCCGGACAGGGAGGCTACACCTTC. Translated, it gives CASSLVSGQGGYTF. The full variable domain, its missing parts supplied by reference TRBV7-2 and TRBJ1-2, is GAGVSQSPSNKVTEKGKDVELRCDPISGHTALYWYRQSLGQGLEFLIYFQGNSAPDKSGLPSDRFSAERTGGSVSTLTIQRTQQEDSAVYLCASSLVSGQGGYTFGSGTRLTVV.